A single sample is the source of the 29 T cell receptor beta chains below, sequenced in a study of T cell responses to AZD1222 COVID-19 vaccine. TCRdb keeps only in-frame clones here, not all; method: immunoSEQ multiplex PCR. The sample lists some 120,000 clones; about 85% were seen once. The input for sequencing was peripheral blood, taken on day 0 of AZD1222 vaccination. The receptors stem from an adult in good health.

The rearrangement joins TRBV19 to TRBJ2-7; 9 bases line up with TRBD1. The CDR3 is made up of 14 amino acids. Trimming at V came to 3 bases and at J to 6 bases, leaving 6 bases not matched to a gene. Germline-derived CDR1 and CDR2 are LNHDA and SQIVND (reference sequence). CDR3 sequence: CASSIWTGESEQYF. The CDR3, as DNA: TGTGCCAGTAGTATCTGGACAGGGGAATCCGAGCAGTACTTC.

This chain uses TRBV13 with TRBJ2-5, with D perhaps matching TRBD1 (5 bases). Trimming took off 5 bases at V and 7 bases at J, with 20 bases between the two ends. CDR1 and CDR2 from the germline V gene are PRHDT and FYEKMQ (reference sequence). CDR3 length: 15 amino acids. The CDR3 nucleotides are TGTGCCAGCAGCCCGGACCAGGGTTTCGGCCGGACCCAGTACTTC. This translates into CASSPDQGFGRTQYF.

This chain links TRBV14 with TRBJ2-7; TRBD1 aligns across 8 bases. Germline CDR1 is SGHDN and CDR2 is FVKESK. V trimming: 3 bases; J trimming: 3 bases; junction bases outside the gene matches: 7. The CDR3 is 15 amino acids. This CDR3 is CASSQRQGAGYEQYF. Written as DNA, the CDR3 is TGTGCCAGCAGCCAGAGGCAGGGGGCGGGCTACGAGCAGTACTTC.

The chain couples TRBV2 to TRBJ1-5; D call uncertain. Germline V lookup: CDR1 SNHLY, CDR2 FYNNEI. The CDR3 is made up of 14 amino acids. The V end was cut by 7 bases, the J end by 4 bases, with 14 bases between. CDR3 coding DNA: TGTGCCAGCAACCTCCCGGGGTGGAATCAGCCCCAGCATTTT. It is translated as CASNLPGWNQPQHF.

The CDR3 protein is CASSEARQGGGYTF. CDR3 nucleotides: TGTGCCAGCAGTGAAGCAAGGCAGGGAGGCGGCTACACCTTC. The rearrangement joins TRBV2 to TRBJ1-2; perhaps TRBD1 as D (5 bases). Germline V gene data show CDR1 as SNHLY and CDR2 as FYNNEI. V gave up 0 bases and J gave up 8 bases, with 13 bases separating them. CDR3 size: 14 residues. The full variable domain, rest sourced from reference TRBV2 and TRBJ1-2, is EPEVTQTPSHQVTQMGQEVILRCVPISNHLYFYWYRQILGQKVEFLVSFYNNEISEKSEIFDDQFSVERPDGSNFTLKIRSTKLEDSAMYFCASSEARQGGGYTFGSGTRLTVV.

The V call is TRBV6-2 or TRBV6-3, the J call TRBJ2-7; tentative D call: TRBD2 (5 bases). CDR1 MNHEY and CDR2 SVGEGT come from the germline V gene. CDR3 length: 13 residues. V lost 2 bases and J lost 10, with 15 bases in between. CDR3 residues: CASSYPSLGKQYF. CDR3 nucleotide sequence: TGTGCCAGCAGTTACCCGTCCCTCGGGAAACAGTACTTC.

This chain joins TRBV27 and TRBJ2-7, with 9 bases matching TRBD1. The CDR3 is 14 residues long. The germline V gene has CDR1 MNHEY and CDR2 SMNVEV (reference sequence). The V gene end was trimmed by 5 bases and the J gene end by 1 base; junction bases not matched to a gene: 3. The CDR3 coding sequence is TGTGCCAGCAGTACCGGGACAGGGTCCTACGAGCAGTACTTC. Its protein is CASSTGTGSYEQYF.

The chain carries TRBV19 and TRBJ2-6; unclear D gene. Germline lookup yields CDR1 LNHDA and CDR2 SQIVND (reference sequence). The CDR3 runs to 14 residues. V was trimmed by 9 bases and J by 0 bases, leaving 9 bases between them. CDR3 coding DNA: TGTGCCAGCCACCAGGCCTCTGGGGCCAACGTCCTGACTTTC. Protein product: CASHQASGANVLTF.

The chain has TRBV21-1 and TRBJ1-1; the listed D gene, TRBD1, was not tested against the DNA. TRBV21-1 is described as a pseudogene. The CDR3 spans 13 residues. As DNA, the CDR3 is TGTGCCAGCAGCAAGCAGGGGCGAACTGAAGCTTTCTTT. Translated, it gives CASSKQGRTEAFF.

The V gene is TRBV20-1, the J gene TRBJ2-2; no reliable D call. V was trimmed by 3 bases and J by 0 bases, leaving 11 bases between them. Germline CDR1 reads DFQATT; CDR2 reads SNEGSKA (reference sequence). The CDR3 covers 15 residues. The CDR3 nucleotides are TGCAGTGCTAGTAAAGGGTCAGCGAACACCGGGGAGCTGTTTTTT. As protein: CSASKGSANTGELFF.

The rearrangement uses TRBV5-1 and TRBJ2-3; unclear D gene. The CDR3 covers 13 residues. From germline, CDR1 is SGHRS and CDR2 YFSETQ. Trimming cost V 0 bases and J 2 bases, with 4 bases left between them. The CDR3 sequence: CASSLDFTDTQYF. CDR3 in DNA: TGCGCCAGCAGCTTGGACTTCACAGATACGCAGTATTTT.

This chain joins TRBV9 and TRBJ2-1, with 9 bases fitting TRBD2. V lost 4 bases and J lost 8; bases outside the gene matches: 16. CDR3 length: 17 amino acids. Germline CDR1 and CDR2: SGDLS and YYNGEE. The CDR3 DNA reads TGTGCCAGCAGCCCATTTAGCGGGGGCGGCCTCGGGGATGAGCAGTTCTTC. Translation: CASSPFSGGGLGDEQFF.

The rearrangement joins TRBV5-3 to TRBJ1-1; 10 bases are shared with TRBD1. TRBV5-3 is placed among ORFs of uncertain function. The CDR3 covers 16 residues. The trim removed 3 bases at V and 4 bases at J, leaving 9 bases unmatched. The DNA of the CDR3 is TGTGCCAGAAGCTCGACCGGGACAGGGGATGGCACTGAAGCTTTCTTT. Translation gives CARSSTGTGDGTEAFF.

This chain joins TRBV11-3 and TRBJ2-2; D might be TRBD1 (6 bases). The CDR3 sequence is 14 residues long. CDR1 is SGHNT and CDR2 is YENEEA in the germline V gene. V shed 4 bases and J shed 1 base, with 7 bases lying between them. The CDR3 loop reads CASSWGQNTGELFF. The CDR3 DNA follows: TGTGCCAGCAGCTGGGGGCAGAACACCGGGGAGCTGTTTTTT.

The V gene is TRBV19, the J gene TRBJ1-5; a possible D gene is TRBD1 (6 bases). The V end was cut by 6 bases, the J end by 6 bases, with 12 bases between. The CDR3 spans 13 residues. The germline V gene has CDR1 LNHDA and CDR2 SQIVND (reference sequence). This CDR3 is CASSPGVGQPQHF. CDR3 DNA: TGTGCCAGTAGCCCAGGGGTGGGTCAGCCCCAGCATTTT.

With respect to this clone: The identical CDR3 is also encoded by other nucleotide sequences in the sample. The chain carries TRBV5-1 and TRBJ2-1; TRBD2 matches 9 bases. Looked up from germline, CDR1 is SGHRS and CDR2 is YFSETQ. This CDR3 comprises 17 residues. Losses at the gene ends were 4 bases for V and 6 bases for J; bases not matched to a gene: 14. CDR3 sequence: CASSLAGAGGPSNEQFF. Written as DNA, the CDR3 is TGCGCCAGCAGCCTCGCGGGGGCGGGAGGGCCCTCCAATGAGCAGTTCTTC.

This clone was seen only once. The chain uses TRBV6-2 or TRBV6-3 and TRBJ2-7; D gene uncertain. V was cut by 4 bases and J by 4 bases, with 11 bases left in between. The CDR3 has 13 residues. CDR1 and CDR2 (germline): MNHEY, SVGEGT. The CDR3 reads CASSLLTGYEQYF. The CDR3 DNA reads TGTGCCAGCAGTTTATTGACCGGGTACGAGCAGTACTTC.

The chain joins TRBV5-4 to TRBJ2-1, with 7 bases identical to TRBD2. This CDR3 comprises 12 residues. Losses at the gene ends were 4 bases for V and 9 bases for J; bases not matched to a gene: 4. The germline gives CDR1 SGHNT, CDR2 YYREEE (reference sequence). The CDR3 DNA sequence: TGTGCCAGCAGCCCCGAGCGGGGTGAGCAGTTCTTC. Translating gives CASSPERGEQFF.

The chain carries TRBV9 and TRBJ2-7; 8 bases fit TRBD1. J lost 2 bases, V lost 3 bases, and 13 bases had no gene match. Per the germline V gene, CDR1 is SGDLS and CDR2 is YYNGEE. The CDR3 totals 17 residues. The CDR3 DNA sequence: TGTGCCAGCAGCGACAGCCCCGGACAGGGTGCGGCCTACGAGCAGTACTTC. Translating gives CASSDSPGQGAAYEQYF.

The CDR3 loop reads CASSRDRGVEAFF. The CDR3 nucleotides are TGTGCCAGCAGCAGAGACAGGGGAGTTGAAGCTTTCTTT. The rearrangement joins TRBV11-3 to TRBJ1-1; 8 bases fit TRBD1. Germline V gene data show CDR1 as SGHNT and CDR2 as YENEEA. The CDR3 is 13 residues long. Unmatched junction bases numbered 6, after V lost 5 bases and J lost 7 bases.

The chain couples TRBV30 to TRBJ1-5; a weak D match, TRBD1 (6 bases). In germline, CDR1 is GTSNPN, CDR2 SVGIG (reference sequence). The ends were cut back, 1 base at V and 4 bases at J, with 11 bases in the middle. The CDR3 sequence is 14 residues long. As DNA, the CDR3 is TGTGCCTGGAGTGAGGGGGATCGGAATCAGCCCCAGCATTTT. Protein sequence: CAWSEGDRNQPQHF. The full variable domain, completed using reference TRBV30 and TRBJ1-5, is SQTIHQWPATLVQPVGSPLSLECTVEGTSNPNLYWYRQAAGRGLQLLFYSVGIGQISSEVPQNLSASRPQDRQFILSSKKLLLSDSGFYLCAWSEGDRNQPQHFGDGTRLSIL.

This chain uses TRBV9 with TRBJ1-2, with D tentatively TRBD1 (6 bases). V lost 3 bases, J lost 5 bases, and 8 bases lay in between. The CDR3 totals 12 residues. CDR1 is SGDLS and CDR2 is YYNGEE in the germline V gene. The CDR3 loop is CASSAQGYGYTF. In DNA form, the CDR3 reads TGTGCCAGCAGCGCTCAGGGGTATGGCTACACCTTC.

DNA of the CDR3: TGTGCCAGCAGCCAAGAACTTTTCGGGGCCGCTCTGGACGAGCAGTACTTC. It codes for CASSQELFGAALDEQYF. The chain joins TRBV14 to TRBJ2-7; perhaps D is TRBD1 or TRBD2 (5 bases each). The CDR3 totals 17 residues. Trimming removed 0 bases from V and 5 bases from J, with 20 bases in between. CDR1 is SGHDN and CDR2 is FVKESK in the germline V gene. The variable domain in full, completed from reference TRBV14 and TRBJ2-7, reads EAGVTQFPSHSVIEKGQTVTLRCDPISGHDNLYWYRRVMGKEIKFLLHFVKESKQDESGMPNNRFLAERTGGTYSTLKVQPAELEDSGVYFCASSQELFGAALDEQYFGPGTRLTVT.

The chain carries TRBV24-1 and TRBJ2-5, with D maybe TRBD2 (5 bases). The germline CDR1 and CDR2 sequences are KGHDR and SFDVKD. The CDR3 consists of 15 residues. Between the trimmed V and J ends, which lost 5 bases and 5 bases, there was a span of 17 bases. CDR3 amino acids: CATSAPLGETETQYF. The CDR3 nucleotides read TGTGCCACCAGTGCTCCCCTCGGGGAGACCGAGACCCAGTACTTC.

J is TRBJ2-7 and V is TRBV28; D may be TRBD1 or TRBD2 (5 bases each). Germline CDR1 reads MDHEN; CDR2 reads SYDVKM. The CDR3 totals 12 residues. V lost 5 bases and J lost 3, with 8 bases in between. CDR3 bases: TGTGCCAGCAGTGTTGGGGGCTACGAGCAGTACTTC. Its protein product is CASSVGGYEQYF.

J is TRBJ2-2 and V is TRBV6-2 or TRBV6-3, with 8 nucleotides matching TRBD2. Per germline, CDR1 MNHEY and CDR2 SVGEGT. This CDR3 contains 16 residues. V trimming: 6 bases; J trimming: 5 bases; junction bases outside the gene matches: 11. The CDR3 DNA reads TGTGCCAGCAGCCGCCTCGGGACTAGTCTAACCGGGGAGCTGTTTTTT. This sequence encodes CASSRLGTSLTGELFF.

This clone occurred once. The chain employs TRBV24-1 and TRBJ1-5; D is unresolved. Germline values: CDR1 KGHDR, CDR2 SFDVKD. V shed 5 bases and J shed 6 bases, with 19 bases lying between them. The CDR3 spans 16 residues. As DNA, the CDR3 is TGTGCCACCAGTGCCCGGCCGGCTCGGTATAGTCAGCCCCAGCATTTT. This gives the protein CATSARPARYSQPQHF.

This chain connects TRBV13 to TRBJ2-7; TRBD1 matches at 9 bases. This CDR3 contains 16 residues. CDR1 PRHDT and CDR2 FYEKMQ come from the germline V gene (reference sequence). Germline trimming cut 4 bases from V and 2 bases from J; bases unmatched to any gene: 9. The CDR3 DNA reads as TGTGCCAGCAGCTCTCGGACAGGGGAGGGGACCTACGAGCAGTACTTC. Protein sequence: CASSSRTGEGTYEQYF. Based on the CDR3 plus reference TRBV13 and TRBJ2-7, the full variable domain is AAGVIQSPRHLIKEKRETATLKCYPIPRHDTVYWYQQGPGQDPQFLISFYEKMQSDKGSIPDRFSAQQFSDYHSELNMSSLELGDSALYFCASSSRTGEGTYEQYFGPGTRLTVT.

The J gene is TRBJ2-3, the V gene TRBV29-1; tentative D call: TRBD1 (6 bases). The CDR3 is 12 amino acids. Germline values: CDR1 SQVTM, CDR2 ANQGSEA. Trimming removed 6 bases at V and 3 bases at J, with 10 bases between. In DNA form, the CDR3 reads TGCAGCGTCGAACAGGGAACAGATACGCAGTATTTT. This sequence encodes CSVEQGTDTQYF.